These T cell receptor beta chains were read from a single sample in a study of shared clonotypes between healthy human individuals. Generated by immunoSEQ multiplex PCR, the TCRdb table keeps only in-frame clones and is missing some. The sample lists 2.3 million or so clones, approximately 93% occurring once. Sequencing input: naive CD4+ T cells from PBMCs. Every receptor here comes from a man aged 18 to 30 in good health. Some clones in this sample may be carry-over from other donors' samples. Each CDR3 is given with its conserved first and last residue. A D gene is named only where the DNA matches it firmly. The size of a clone is reported for some rows only, either as once, few or many, or as a class for expanded clones.

size	V	D	J	CDR3	DNA
once	TRBV6-6	TRBD2	TRBJ2-2	CASSYRGRDTGELFF	TGTGCCAGCAGTTACCGCGGGAGGGACACCGGGGAGCTGTTTTTT
-	TRBV19	-	TRBJ1-2	CASSSQGIFYGYTF	TGTGCCAGTAGTAGCCAGGGAATTTTCTATGGCTACACCTTC
once	TRBV5-1	-	TRBJ2-7	CASSLVAGPYEQYF	TGCGCCAGCAGCTTGGTGGCGGGGCCCTACGAGCAGTACTTC
-	TRBV13	TRBD2	TRBJ2-7	CASRGSGTYEQYF	TGTGCCAGCAGAGGTAGCGGGACCTACGAGCAGTACTTC
-	TRBV5-5	TRBD2	TRBJ2-7	CASSLKWEGNYEQYF	TGTGCCAGCAGCTTGAAGTGGGAGGGGAACTACGAGCAGTACTTC
once	TRBV29-1	TRBD1	TRBJ2-7	CSIRQGSGEQYF	TGCAGCATTAGACAGGGTTCGGGGGAGCAGTACTTC
-	TRBV5-6	-	TRBJ1-2	CASSLMSGYTF	TGTGCCAGCAGCTTGATGAGTGGCTACACCTTC
-	TRBV5-6	-	TRBJ2-1	CASSPGGRPTRSYNEQFF	TGTGCCAGCAGCCCCGGCGGGCGGCCGACGCGATCCTACAATGAGCAGTTCTTC
once	TRBV4-1	TRBD2	TRBJ2-7	CASSTPASGTYEQYF	TGCGCCAGCAGCACCCCTGCCAGCGGGACCTACGAGCAGTACTTC
-	TRBV5-1	-	TRBJ2-3	CASSWDTSTDTQYF	TGCGCCAGCAGCTGGGACACTAGCACAGATACGCAGTATTTT
few	TRBV10-3	-	TRBJ2-5	CAISEYRIKETQYF	TGTGCCATCAGTGAGTACAGAATCAAAGAGACCCAGTACTTC
-	TRBV15	TRBD2	TRBJ2-1	CATRVTIPGGEQFF	TGTGCCACCAGAGTAACCATCCCGGGGGGTGAGCAGTTCTTC
-	TRBV7-9	-	TRBJ2-3	CASSFLLTTDTQYF	TGTGCCAGCAGCTTCTTACTTACCACAGATACGCAGTATTTT
-	TRBV5-1	-	TRBJ2-7	CASSPGGPSSYEQYF	TGCGCCAGCAGCCCTGGAGGGCCGAGCTCCTACGAGCAGTACTTC
-	TRBV11-2	TRBD1	TRBJ2-2	CASSLDPRDREYTGELFF	TGTGCCAGCAGCTTAGATCCGCGGGACAGGGAATACACCGGGGAGCTGTTTTTT
-	TRBV6-5	-	TRBJ1-5	CASRSRSRNQPQHF	TGTGCCAGCAGATCACGAAGTAGGAATCAGCCCCAGCATTTT
-	TRBV5-1	-	TRBJ2-7	CASSLGPRSYEQYF	TGCGCCAGCAGCTTAGGACCTAGGTCATACGAGCAGTACTTC
-	TRBV5-1	-	TRBJ1-3	CASSPGGARGNTIYF	TGCGCCAGCAGCCCGGGGGGGGCGCGTGGAAACACCATATATTTT
-	TRBV9	-	TRBJ2-3	CASSVEDGSTDTQYF	TGTGCCAGCAGCGTAGAGGACGGTAGCACAGATACGCAGTATTTT
once	TRBV5-1	-	TRBJ2-5	CASSPQGGAGETQYF	TGCGCCAGCAGCCCGCAGGGCGGGGCGGGAGAGACCCAGTACTTC
-	TRBV6-5	TRBD1	TRBJ1-2	CAIQGASSYGYTF	TGTGCCATACAGGGGGCGAGTAGCTATGGCTACACCTTC
-	TRBV28	TRBD2	TRBJ2-1	CASRKAGGYSYNEQFF	TGTGCCAGCAGGAAAGCGGGAGGGTACTCCTACAATGAGCAGTTCTTC
-	TRBV7-3	-	TRBJ2-5	CASSLGYRETQYF	TGTGCCAGCAGCTTGGGCTATCGAGAGACCCAGTACTTC
-	TRBV5-4	-	TRBJ2-7	CASSFSRDYTYEQYF	TGTGCCAGCAGCTTTTCCAGGGATTATACCTACGAGCAGTACTTC
-	TRBV6-5	-	TRBJ2-3	CASSYSGETQYF	TGTGCCAGCAGTTACTCCGGGGAAACGCAGTATTTT
few	TRBV27	-	TRBJ2-7	CASSDRRYEQYF	TGTGCCAGCAGCGACAGACGCTACGAGCAGTACTTC
-	TRBV7-9	-	TRBJ1-5	CASSLATGSNQPQHF	TGTGCCAGCAGCTTAGCTACGGGGTCCAATCAGCCCCAGCATTTT
once	TRBV5-1	TRBD2	TRBJ2-5	CASTRRETSETQYF	TGCGCCAGCACGAGGCGGGAGACCTCAGAGACCCAGTACTTC
-	TRBV28	TRBD1	TRBJ1-4	CASSEMGTGGREKLFF	TGTGCCAGCAGCGAGATGGGAACAGGGGGTCGGGAAAAACTGTTTTTT
-	TRBV28	TRBD1	TRBJ2-7	CASSSTGGSYEQYF	TGTGCCAGCAGTTCAACAGGGGGAAGCTACGAGCAGTACTTC
-	TRBV5-1	-	TRBJ2-3	CASSLVASRTDTQYF	TGCGCCAGCAGCTTGGTCGCCAGCCGCACAGATACGCAGTATTTT
-	TRBV5-3	TRBD2	TRBJ2-7	CARSFRREYSYEQYF	TGTGCCAGAAGCTTTCGGCGGGAGTACTCCTACGAGCAGTACTTC
-	TRBV27	-	TRBJ2-7	CASSRLQVPYEQYF	TGTGCCAGCAGCCGTCTACAGGTCCCTTACGAGCAGTACTTC
-	TRBV5-3	-	TRBJ2-3	CARSLLAGALRDTQYF	TGTGCCAGAAGCCTGTTGGCAGGGGCCCTCAGAGATACGCAGTATTTT
-	TRBV6-1	-	TRBJ1-2	CASKGTPAGGYTF	TGTGCCAGCAAGGGGACACCGGCCGGGGGCTACACCTTC
-	TRBV5-5	-	TRBJ1-1	CASRFRLGDGGAEAFF	TGTGCCAGCAGGTTCCGCCTGGGTGACGGGGGCGCGGAAGCTTTCTTT
-	TRBV4-2	-	TRBJ1-2	CASSQDALPPGYGYTF	TGTGCCAGCAGCCAAGACGCCTTACCACCCGGGTATGGCTACACCTTC
-	TRBV5-1	-	TRBJ2-2	CASSLESSRTGELFF	TGCGCCAGCAGCTTGGAATCCAGCAGGACCGGGGAGCTGTTTTTT
-	TRBV28	-	TRBJ2-5	CASKRQETQYF	TGTGCCAGCAAACGGCAAGAGACCCAGTACTTC
-	TRBV27	TRBD1	TRBJ2-7	CASSLGLPGQGSYEQYF	TGTGCCAGCAGTTTAGGCCTCCCGGGACAGGGCTCCTACGAGCAGTACTTC
once	TRBV10-3	-	TRBJ1-2	CAISVFWELVDYGYTF	TGTGCCATCAGTGTTTTTTGGGAACTCGTTGACTATGGCTACACCTTC
once	TRBV30	-	TRBJ1-3	CAWSAMTGDGNTIYF	TGTGCCTGGAGTGCGATGACCGGGGATGGAAACACCATATATTTT
-	TRBV11-2	-	TRBJ1-2	CASSLVPGRYGYTF	TGTGCCAGCAGCTTAGTTCCGGGGCGGTATGGCTACACCTTC
-	TRBV10-3	TRBD2	TRBJ2-3	CAISVAGERTDTQYF	TGTGCCATCAGTGTAGCGGGAGAGCGCACAGATACGCAGTATTTT
-	TRBV19	-	TRBJ1-5	CASSAPDGQPSNQPQHF	TGTGCCAGTAGTGCTCCCGACGGACAGCCAAGCAATCAGCCCCAGCATTTT
-	TRBV6-5	TRBD1	TRBJ1-1	CASSRQGRDTEAFF	TGTGCCAGCAGCAGACAGGGGCGGGACACTGAAGCTTTCTTT
-	TRBV28	-	TRBJ2-7	CASSTSGRGPYYEQYF	TGTGCCAGCAGCACCTCCGGGCGCGGGCCATACTACGAGCAGTACTTC
-	TRBV30	TRBD1	TRBJ1-2	CAWIRQGSNYGYTF	TGTGCCTGGATAAGACAGGGGTCTAACTATGGCTACACCTTC
-	TRBV28	-	TRBJ1-1	CASSASPIEAFF	TGTGCCAGCAGTGCTAGCCCGATTGAAGCTTTCTTT
-	TRBV27	TRBD1	TRBJ1-1	CASKKLSTGRMDAFF	TGTGCCAGCAAGAAATTGTCGACAGGGAGGATGGATGCTTTCTTT
few	TRBV6-5	TRBD2	TRBJ2-7	CASSYRRLAGGPVQYF	TGTGCCAGCAGTTACCGAAGACTAGCGGGAGGGCCGGTGCAGTACTTC
-	TRBV29-1	TRBD1	TRBJ1-1	CSVWTGSTEAFF	TGCAGCGTCTGGACAGGGAGCACTGAAGCTTTCTTT
-	TRBV6-1	-	TRBJ1-1	CASRIIQMNTEAFF	TGTGCCAGCAGGATAATACAGATGAACACTGAAGCTTTCTTT
-	TRBV18	TRBD2	TRBJ2-7	CASSPTSGPASYEQYF	TGTGCCAGCTCACCGACTAGCGGCCCAGCCTCCTACGAGCAGTACTTC
-	TRBV28	-	TRBJ1-3	CASSFRAVSGNTIYF	TGTGCCAGCAGTTTTCGGGCGGTCTCTGGAAACACCATATATTTT